This TCR beta chain was retrieved from a study of blood T cells in healthy people across ages. Study-level findings and limits: Older individuals had lower TCR beta diversity per million T cells (the decline was roughly linear).

In this sample, this clonotype turned up a few times. Antigen specificity is unknown. With a J-beta primer mix and a sample-barcoded 5' primer, a second PCR ran about 6 to 11 cycles. Unique molecular identifiers of 12 random nucleotides labeled each cDNA. Every sample gave at least 3 million paired-end reads containing CDR3. TCRdb processed the 5' RACE reads anew with MiXCR; each CDR3 protein has one entry. The sample lists 790,000 or so distinct CDR3 sequences; roughly 46% were seen once. This CDR3 is built from 17 residues. V lost 0 bases and J lost 3, with 17 bases in between. The sample was blood. The receptor was isolated from an elderly man in good health. The rearrangement joins TRBV12-3 or TRBV12-4 to TRBJ1-1, with D perhaps matching TRBD1 (5 bases). Here the CDR3 DNA reads TGTGCCAGCAGTTTAGCTAATGGGGGAGGGTGGGACACTGAAGCTTTCTTT. Translation gives CASSLANGGGWDTEAFF.